Listed below are T cell receptor beta chains from one sample, sequenced in a study. In TCRdb, the RT-PCR reads were re-called with MiXCR into one record per CDR3 protein. Altogether more than 550,000 distinct CDR3 sequences are present, approximately 14% being singletons, with the ten largest covering about 3.6%. The sample consisted of memory CD4+ T cells from blood. These receptors were obtained from a female donor in good health, serving as a healthy control. Each CDR3 is given with its conserved first and last residue. Fields, in order: V gene, D gene, clone size, J gene, CDR3 protein, CDR3 DNA. D genes are given only for firm matches. Clone size appears in some rows only: once, few, many, or a class for an expanded clone.

v_call: TRBV5-1
d_call: TRBD1
clone_size: .
j_call: TRBJ1-2
cdr3_aa: CASSLGADRVYGYTF
cdr3_nt: TGCGCCAGCAGCTTGGGTGCGGACAGGGTGTACGGCTACACCTTC

v_call: TRBV29-1
d_call: .
clone_size: many
j_call: TRBJ2-1
cdr3_aa: CSVQVGRGREQFF
cdr3_nt: TGCAGCGTTCAGGTTGGGCGTGGGCGCGAGCAGTTCTTC

v_call: TRBV4-1
d_call: .
clone_size: .
j_call: TRBJ1-4
cdr3_aa: CASTWTDRNEKLFF
cdr3_nt: TGCGCCAGCACTTGGACAGATCGTAATGAAAAACTGTTTTTT

v_call: TRBV12-3/TRBV12-4
d_call: .
clone_size: many
j_call: TRBJ1-4
cdr3_aa: CASSLNPDEKLFF
cdr3_nt: TGTGCCAGCAGTCTCAACCCGGATGAAAAACTGTTTTTT

v_call: TRBV7-2
d_call: TRBD1
clone_size: .
j_call: TRBJ1-2
cdr3_aa: CASSYRDRLLDGYTF
cdr3_nt: TGTGCCAGCAGCTACCGGGACAGGCTACTGGATGGCTACACCTTC

v_call: TRBV6-1
d_call: TRBD1
clone_size: few
j_call: TRBJ1-2
cdr3_aa: CASSGQGAAYGYTF
cdr3_nt: TGTGCCAGCAGTGGACAGGGGGCTGCCTATGGCTACACCTTC

v_call: TRBV6-5
d_call: .
clone_size: few
j_call: TRBJ2-3
cdr3_aa: CASSYSPHSWAADTQYF
cdr3_nt: TGTGCCAGCAGTTACTCCCCCCATTCATGGGCCGCAGATACGCAGTATTTT

v_call: TRBV28
d_call: .
clone_size: .
j_call: TRBJ1-2
cdr3_aa: CASSLSSRHGYTF
cdr3_nt: TGTGCCAGCAGTTTGAGCAGTCGACATGGCTACACCTTC

v_call: TRBV5-1
d_call: .
clone_size: .
j_call: TRBJ1-1
cdr3_aa: CASSWKGDTEAFF
cdr3_nt: TGCGCCAGCAGCTGGAAAGGGGACACTGAAGCTTTCTTT

v_call: TRBV5-5
d_call: .
clone_size: .
j_call: TRBJ2-7
cdr3_aa: CASSWGLAQSSYEQYF
cdr3_nt: TGTGCCAGCAGCTGGGGTCTAGCGCAGAGCTCCTACGAGCAGTACTTC

v_call: TRBV12-3/TRBV12-4
d_call: .
clone_size: many
j_call: TRBJ2-5
cdr3_aa: CASTRQQETQYF
cdr3_nt: TGTGCCAGCACCAGACAGCAAGAGACCCAGTACTTC

v_call: TRBV30
d_call: .
clone_size: once
j_call: TRBJ1-4
cdr3_aa: CAWSVGGPGEKLFF
cdr3_nt: TGTGCCTGGAGTGTCGGCGGGCCCGGGGAAAAACTGTTTTTT

v_call: TRBV7-3
d_call: .
clone_size: many
j_call: TRBJ1-2
cdr3_aa: CASSRGSEGYGYTF
cdr3_nt: TGTGCCAGCAGCAGAGGTTCGGAGGGGTATGGCTACACCTTC

v_call: TRBV6-5
d_call: .
clone_size: .
j_call: TRBJ2-2
cdr3_aa: CASSYSRATGTGELFF
cdr3_nt: TGTGCCAGCAGTTACTCGAGGGCTACGGGCACCGGGGAGCTGTTTTTT

v_call: TRBV7-8
d_call: .
clone_size: few
j_call: TRBJ2-1
cdr3_aa: CASSLPDGNEQFF
cdr3_nt: TGTGCCAGCAGCTTACCCGACGGCAATGAGCAGTTCTTC

v_call: TRBV4-3
d_call: .
clone_size: many
j_call: TRBJ2-7
cdr3_aa: CASSQGPPPYEQYF
cdr3_nt: TGCGCCAGCAGCCAAGGGCCCCCGCCCTACGAGCAGTACTTC

v_call: TRBV11-2
d_call: TRBD2
clone_size: few
j_call: TRBJ2-1
cdr3_aa: CASSSLAGEGKQFF
cdr3_nt: TGTGCCAGCAGCTCACTAGCGGGAGAAGGGAAGCAGTTCTTC

v_call: TRBV7-2
d_call: TRBD2
clone_size: few
j_call: TRBJ2-1
cdr3_aa: CASSPGLHYNEQFF
cdr3_nt: TGTGCCAGCAGCCCGGGACTACACTACAATGAGCAGTTCTTC

v_call: TRBV6-5
d_call: .
clone_size: .
j_call: TRBJ2-2
cdr3_aa: CASRAGTSRGGELFF
cdr3_nt: TGTGCCAGCAGAGCCGGGACTTCAAGGGGCGGGGAGCTGTTTTTT

v_call: TRBV15
d_call: .
clone_size: few
j_call: TRBJ2-5
cdr3_aa: CATSRDIQYETQYF
cdr3_nt: TGTGCCACCAGCAGAGATATTCAATATGAGACCCAGTACTTC

v_call: TRBV10-3
d_call: .
clone_size: many
j_call: TRBJ2-5
cdr3_aa: CASARDKETQYF
cdr3_nt: TGTGCCTCGGCCCGGGACAAAGAGACCCAGTACTTC

v_call: TRBV29-1
d_call: .
clone_size: many
j_call: TRBJ2-1
cdr3_aa: CSVLPGNEQFF
cdr3_nt: TGCAGCGTCCTCCCGGGAAATGAGCAGTTCTTC

v_call: TRBV6-2/TRBV6-3
d_call: TRBD1
clone_size: .
j_call: TRBJ2-7
cdr3_aa: CASSYSRGTGSSYEQYF
cdr3_nt: TGTGCCAGCAGTTACTCGAGGGGGACAGGGAGCTCCTACGAGCAGTACTTC

v_call: TRBV20-1
d_call: TRBD1
clone_size: .
j_call: TRBJ1-5
cdr3_aa: CSAETGLGNQPQHF
cdr3_nt: TGCAGTGCGGAGACAGGGCTGGGCAATCAGCCCCAGCATTTT

v_call: TRBV7-9
d_call: TRBD1
clone_size: .
j_call: TRBJ2-1
cdr3_aa: CASSVRDSPYNEQFF
cdr3_nt: TGTGCCAGCAGCGTCCGGGACAGCCCCTACAATGAGCAGTTCTTC

v_call: TRBV11-2
d_call: TRBD2
clone_size: .
j_call: TRBJ2-1
cdr3_aa: CASSWGEGNEQFF
cdr3_nt: TGTGCCTCCAGCTGGGGGGAGGGGAATGAGCAGTTCTTC

v_call: TRBV7-2
d_call: .
clone_size: .
j_call: TRBJ1-1
cdr3_aa: CASSQLGGGNTEAFF
cdr3_nt: TGTGCCAGCAGCCAACTCGGGGGGGGTAACACTGAAGCTTTCTTT

v_call: TRBV7-2
d_call: .
clone_size: .
j_call: TRBJ1-1
cdr3_aa: CASSSGRNTYEAFF
cdr3_nt: TGTGCCAGCAGCTCCGGACGGAACACCTATGAAGCTTTCTTT

v_call: TRBV20-1
d_call: .
clone_size: few
j_call: TRBJ2-1
cdr3_aa: CSARDSSPRLGEQFF
cdr3_nt: TGCAGTGCTAGAGACTCTAGCCCCCGGCTAGGTGAGCAGTTCTTC

v_call: TRBV6-5
d_call: .
clone_size: many
j_call: TRBJ2-2
cdr3_aa: CASSPTGFNTGELFF
cdr3_nt: TGTGCCAGCAGCCCGACAGGATTTAACACCGGGGAGCTGTTTTTT

v_call: TRBV12-3/TRBV12-4
d_call: TRBD1
clone_size: .
j_call: TRBJ2-2
cdr3_aa: CASSHQTGTRLNTGELFF
cdr3_nt: TGTGCCAGCAGTCACCAGACAGGGACCCGACTGAACACCGGGGAGCTGTTTTTT

v_call: TRBV4-2
d_call: .
clone_size: few
j_call: TRBJ2-7
cdr3_aa: CASSQEVLGLQGTYEQYF
cdr3_nt: TGTGCCAGCAGCCAAGAGGTGCTGGGGTTGCAGGGAACCTACGAGCAGTACTTC

v_call: TRBV27
d_call: TRBD1
clone_size: few
j_call: TRBJ2-3
cdr3_aa: CASSFSGGADTQYF
cdr3_nt: TGTGCCAGCAGTTTTTCAGGGGGCGCAGATACGCAGTATTTT

v_call: TRBV6-5
d_call: TRBD2
clone_size: many
j_call: TRBJ2-1
cdr3_aa: CASSHGLVNEQFF
cdr3_nt: TGTGCCAGCAGCCACGGACTAGTCAATGAGCAGTTCTTC

v_call: TRBV27
d_call: .
clone_size: few
j_call: TRBJ2-7
cdr3_aa: CARGREQYF
cdr3_nt: TGTGCCAGGGGCAGGGAGCAGTACTTC

v_call: TRBV6-2/TRBV6-3
d_call: .
clone_size: .
j_call: TRBJ2-5
cdr3_aa: CATCGAGGCTETQYF
cdr3_nt: TGTGCCACCTGTGGGGCGGGCGGTTGTACAGAGACCCAGTACTTC

v_call: TRBV7-3
d_call: .
clone_size: many
j_call: TRBJ2-1
cdr3_aa: CASSPLPTQPANEQFF
cdr3_nt: TGTGCCAGCAGCCCCCTCCCTACCCAACCCGCTAATGAGCAGTTCTTC

v_call: TRBV4-2
d_call: .
clone_size: .
j_call: TRBJ1-1
cdr3_aa: CASSQEGGKDTEAFF
cdr3_nt: TGTGCCAGCAGCCAAGAAGGTGGGAAGGACACTGAAGCTTTCTTT

v_call: TRBV10-3
d_call: TRBD1
clone_size: many
j_call: TRBJ1-2
cdr3_aa: CAIRRDSTNYGYTF
cdr3_nt: TGTGCCATCAGGCGGGACAGCACTAACTATGGCTACACCTTC

v_call: TRBV3-1
d_call: .
clone_size: few
j_call: TRBJ1-5
cdr3_aa: CASSPTGYWNQPQHF
cdr3_nt: TGTGCCAGCAGCCCCACAGGGTATTGGAATCAGCCCCAGCATTTT

v_call: TRBV12-3/TRBV12-4
d_call: TRBD1
clone_size: many
j_call: TRBJ2-1
cdr3_aa: CASSFPTGGSNEQFF
cdr3_nt: TGTGCCAGCAGTTTCCCGACAGGGGGATCGAATGAGCAGTTCTTC

v_call: TRBV3-1
d_call: .
clone_size: few
j_call: TRBJ2-1
cdr3_aa: CASSPAYSEYNEQFF
cdr3_nt: TGTGCCAGCAGCCCAGCGTATTCGGAATACAATGAGCAGTTCTTC

v_call: TRBV9
d_call: .
clone_size: few
j_call: TRBJ2-1
cdr3_aa: CASSVGSRSYNEQFF
cdr3_nt: TGTGCCAGCAGCGTAGGGTCGAGAAGCTACAATGAGCAGTTCTTC

v_call: TRBV9
d_call: .
clone_size: .
j_call: TRBJ2-7
cdr3_aa: CASSVIRLDSPMGGYEQYF
cdr3_nt: TGTGCCAGCAGCGTCATACGACTAGATTCCCCGATGGGAGGCTACGAGCAGTACTTC

v_call: TRBV10-3
d_call: TRBD1
clone_size: .
j_call: TRBJ1-6
cdr3_aa: CAISEGQGDYNSPLHF
cdr3_nt: TGTGCCATCAGTGAGGGACAGGGGGACTATAATTCACCCCTCCACTTT

v_call: TRBV10-3
d_call: .
clone_size: few
j_call: TRBJ2-7
cdr3_aa: CAISEGPGGQYF
cdr3_nt: TGTGCCATCAGTGAGGGGCCCGGGGGGCAGTACTTC

v_call: TRBV7-2
d_call: TRBD1
clone_size: .
j_call: TRBJ2-5
cdr3_aa: CASSSGTGGGKTQYF
cdr3_nt: TGTGCCAGCAGCTCCGGGACAGGGGGCGGAAAGACCCAGTACTTC

v_call: TRBV6-1
d_call: TRBD2
clone_size: .
j_call: TRBJ2-7
cdr3_aa: CASTLRGGRQFSYEQYF
cdr3_nt: TGTGCCAGCACCCTCCGGGGGGGCAGGCAATTTTCCTACGAGCAGTACTTC

v_call: TRBV18
d_call: .
clone_size: .
j_call: TRBJ1-1
cdr3_aa: CASSPYVAGANTEAFF
cdr3_nt: TGTGCCAGCTCACCATATGTCGCGGGTGCGAACACTGAAGCTTTCTTT

v_call: TRBV3-1
d_call: .
clone_size: .
j_call: TRBJ1-1
cdr3_aa: CASSRPGQEAFF
cdr3_nt: TGTGCCAGCAGCCGACCCGGACAGGAAGCTTTCTTT

v_call: TRBV10-3
d_call: TRBD1
clone_size: many
j_call: TRBJ1-4
cdr3_aa: CAISPGQGANEKLFF
cdr3_nt: TGTGCCATCAGCCCGGGACAGGGGGCTAATGAAAAACTGTTTTTT

v_call: TRBV12-3/TRBV12-4
d_call: TRBD1
clone_size: many
j_call: TRBJ1-2
cdr3_aa: CASSQPGQSYGYTF
cdr3_nt: TGTGCCAGCAGCCAACCGGGACAGTCCTATGGCTACACCTTC

v_call: TRBV28
d_call: TRBD1
clone_size: many
j_call: TRBJ1-4
cdr3_aa: CASSSGQGRNEKLFF
cdr3_nt: TGTGCCAGCAGTTCCGGACAGGGGAGGAACGAAAAACTGTTTTTT

v_call: TRBV6-5
d_call: .
clone_size: few
j_call: TRBJ1-1
cdr3_aa: CASSYSEETTEAFF
cdr3_nt: TGTGCCAGCAGTTACTCTGAGGAAACTACTGAAGCTTTCTTT

v_call: TRBV18
d_call: .
clone_size: .
j_call: TRBJ1-1
cdr3_aa: CASSPQGRMNTEAFF
cdr3_nt: TGTGCCAGCTCACCTCAGGGGAGGATGAACACTGAAGCTTTCTTT

v_call: TRBV20-1
d_call: .
clone_size: .
j_call: TRBJ1-2
cdr3_aa: CSARDLRMPTYGYTF
cdr3_nt: TGCAGTGCTAGAGATCTACGGATGCCAACCTATGGCTACACCTTC

v_call: TRBV7-4
d_call: .
clone_size: few
j_call: TRBJ2-2
cdr3_aa: CASSLFVGTPSNTGELFF
cdr3_nt: TGTGCCAGCAGCTTATTCGTCGGGACTCCGTCGAACACCGGGGAGCTGTTTTTT

v_call: TRBV20-1
d_call: .
clone_size: .
j_call: TRBJ1-6
cdr3_aa: CSARGGDKSSYNSPLHF
cdr3_nt: TGCAGTGCTAGAGGTGGGGACAAGAGCTCCTATAATTCACCCCTCCACTTT

v_call: TRBV30
d_call: TRBD2
clone_size: few
j_call: TRBJ2-7
cdr3_aa: CAWSIGLAGTYEQYF
cdr3_nt: TGTGCCTGGAGTATCGGACTAGCGGGAACCTACGAGCAGTACTTC

v_call: TRBV28
d_call: .
clone_size: .
j_call: TRBJ1-3
cdr3_aa: CASSIPGTLSSGNTIYF
cdr3_nt: TGTGCCAGCTCTATCCCCGGGACCCTGAGCTCTGGAAACACCATATATTTT